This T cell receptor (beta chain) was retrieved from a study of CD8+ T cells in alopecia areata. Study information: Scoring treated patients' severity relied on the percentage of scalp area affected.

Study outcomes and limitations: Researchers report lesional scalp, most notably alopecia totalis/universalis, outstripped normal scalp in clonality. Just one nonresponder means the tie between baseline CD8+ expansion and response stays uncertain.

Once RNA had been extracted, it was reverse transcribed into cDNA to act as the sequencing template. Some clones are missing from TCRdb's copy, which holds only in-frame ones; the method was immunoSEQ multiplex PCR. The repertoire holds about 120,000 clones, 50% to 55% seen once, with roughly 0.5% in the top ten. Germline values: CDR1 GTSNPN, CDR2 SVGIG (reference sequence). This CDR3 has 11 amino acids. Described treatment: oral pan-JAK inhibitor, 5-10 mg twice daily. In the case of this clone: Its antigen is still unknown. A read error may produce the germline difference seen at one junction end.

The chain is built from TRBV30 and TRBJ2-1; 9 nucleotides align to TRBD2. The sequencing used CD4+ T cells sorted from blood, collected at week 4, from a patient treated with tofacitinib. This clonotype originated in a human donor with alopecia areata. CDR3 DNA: TGTGCCTGGAGTGCGGGACTAGCCTTGGTCTTC. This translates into CAWSAGLALVF.